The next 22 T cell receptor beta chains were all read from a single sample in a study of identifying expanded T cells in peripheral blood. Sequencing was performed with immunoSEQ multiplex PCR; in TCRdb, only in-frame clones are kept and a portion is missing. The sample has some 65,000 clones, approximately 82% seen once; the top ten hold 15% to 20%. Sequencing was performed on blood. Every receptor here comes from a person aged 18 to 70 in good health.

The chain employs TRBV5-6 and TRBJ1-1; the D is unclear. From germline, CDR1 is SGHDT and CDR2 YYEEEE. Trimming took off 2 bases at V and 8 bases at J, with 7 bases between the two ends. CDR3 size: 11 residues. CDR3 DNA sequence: TGTGCCAGCAGCTTCCGGGCCGAAGCTTTCTTT. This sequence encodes CASSFRAEAFF.

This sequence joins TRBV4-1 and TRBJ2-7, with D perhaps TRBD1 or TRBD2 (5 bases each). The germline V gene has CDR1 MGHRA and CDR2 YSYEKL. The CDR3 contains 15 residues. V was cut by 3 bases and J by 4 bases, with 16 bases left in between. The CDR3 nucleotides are TGCGCCAGCAGCCACCGGGGCGAGGGAGCGTACGAGCAGTACTTC. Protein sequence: CASSHRGEGAYEQYF.

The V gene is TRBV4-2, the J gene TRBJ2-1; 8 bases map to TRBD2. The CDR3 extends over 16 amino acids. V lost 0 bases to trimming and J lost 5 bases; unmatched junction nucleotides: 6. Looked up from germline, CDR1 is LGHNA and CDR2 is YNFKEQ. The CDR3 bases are TGTGCCAGCAGCCAAGAGATGGTTAGCGGGGACAATGAGCAGTTCTTC. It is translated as CASSQEMVSGDNEQFF.

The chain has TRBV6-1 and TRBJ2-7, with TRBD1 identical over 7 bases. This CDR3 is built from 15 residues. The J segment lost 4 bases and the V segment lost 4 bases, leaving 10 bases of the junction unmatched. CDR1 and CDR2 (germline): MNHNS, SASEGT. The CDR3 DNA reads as TGTGCCAGCAGTGCGTCGAGGGGGCGCGGTTACGAGCAGTACTTC. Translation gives CASSASRGRGYEQYF.

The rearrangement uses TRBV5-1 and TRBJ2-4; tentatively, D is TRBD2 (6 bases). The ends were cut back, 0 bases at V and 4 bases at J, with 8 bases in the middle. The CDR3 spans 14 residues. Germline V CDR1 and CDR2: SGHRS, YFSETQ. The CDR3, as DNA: TGCGCCAGCAGCTTGGGGCGGGATAAAAACATTCAGTACTTC. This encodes CASSLGRDKNIQYF.

The CDR3 DNA follows: TGTGCCAGTAGTTCGACAGGGTTCGGCGACACTGAAGCTTTCTTT. This encodes CASSSTGFGDTEAFF. The gene calls are TRBV19 and TRBJ1-1; 7 positions match TRBD1. V was pared by 5 bases and J by 3 bases, with 9 bases of the junction left unmatched. The germline V gene has CDR1 LNHDA and CDR2 SQIVND (reference sequence). CDR3 length: 15 amino acids.

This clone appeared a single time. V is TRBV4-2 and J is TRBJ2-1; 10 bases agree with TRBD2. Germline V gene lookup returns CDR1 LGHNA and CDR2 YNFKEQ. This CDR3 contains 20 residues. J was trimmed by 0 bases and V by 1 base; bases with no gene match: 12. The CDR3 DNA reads TGTGCCAGCAGCCAAGTTTTAGCGGGGGGCCGAATGGGCTCCTACAATGAGCAGTTCTTC. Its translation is CASSQVLAGGRMGSYNEQFF.

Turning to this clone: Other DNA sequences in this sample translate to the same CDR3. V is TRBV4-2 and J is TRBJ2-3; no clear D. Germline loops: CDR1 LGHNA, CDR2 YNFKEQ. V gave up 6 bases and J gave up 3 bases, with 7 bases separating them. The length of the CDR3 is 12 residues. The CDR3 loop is CASSHNTDTQYF. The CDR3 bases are TGTGCCAGCAGTCACAATACAGATACGCAGTATTTT.

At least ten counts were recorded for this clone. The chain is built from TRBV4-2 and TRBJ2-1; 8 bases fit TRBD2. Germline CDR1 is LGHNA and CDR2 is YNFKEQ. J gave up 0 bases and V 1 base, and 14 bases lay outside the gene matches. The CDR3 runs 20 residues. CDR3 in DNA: TGTGCCAGCAGCCAAGGAGCACTGGCGGGGGGCGTTAGCTCCTACAATGAGCAGTTCTTC. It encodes CASSQGALAGGVSSYNEQFF.

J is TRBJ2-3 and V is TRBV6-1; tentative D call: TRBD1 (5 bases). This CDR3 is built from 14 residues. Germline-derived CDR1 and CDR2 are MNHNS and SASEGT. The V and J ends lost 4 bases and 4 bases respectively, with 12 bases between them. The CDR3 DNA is TGTGCCAGCAGTGCCAGGGCGGACGCAGATACGCAGTATTTT. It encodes CASSARADADTQYF.

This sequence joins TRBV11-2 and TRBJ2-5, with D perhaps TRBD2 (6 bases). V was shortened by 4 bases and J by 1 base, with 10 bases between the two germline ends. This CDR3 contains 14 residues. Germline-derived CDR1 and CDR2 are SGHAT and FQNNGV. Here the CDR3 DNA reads TGTGCCAGCAGCTCCCTAGCGAGCCAAGAGACCCAGTACTTC. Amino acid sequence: CASSSLASQETQYF. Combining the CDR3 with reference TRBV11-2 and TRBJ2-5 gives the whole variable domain EAGVAQSPRYKIIEKRQSVAFWCNPISGHATLYWYQQILGQGPKLLIQFQNNGVVDDSQLPKDRFSAERLKGVDSTLKIQPAKLEDSAVYLCASSSLASQETQYFGPGTRLLVL.

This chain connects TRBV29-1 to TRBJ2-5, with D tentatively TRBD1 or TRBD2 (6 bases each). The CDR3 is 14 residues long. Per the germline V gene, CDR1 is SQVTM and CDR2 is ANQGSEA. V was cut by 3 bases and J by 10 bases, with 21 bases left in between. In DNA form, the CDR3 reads TGCAGCGTTGAGGTGGGGGGCGTAACAAGGGACCAGTACTTC. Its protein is CSVEVGGVTRDQYF.

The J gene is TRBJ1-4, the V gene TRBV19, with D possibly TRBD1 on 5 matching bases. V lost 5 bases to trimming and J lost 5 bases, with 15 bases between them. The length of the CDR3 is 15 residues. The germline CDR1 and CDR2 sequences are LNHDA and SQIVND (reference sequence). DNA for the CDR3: TGTGCCAGTAGTCCGTTCGGGTGGACAAATGAAAAACTGTTTTTT. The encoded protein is CASSPFGWTNEKLFF. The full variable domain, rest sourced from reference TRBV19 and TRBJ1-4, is DGGITQSPKYLFRKEGQNVTLSCEQNLNHDAMYWYRQDPGQGLRLIYYSQIVNDFQKGDIAEGYSVSREKKESFPLTVTSAQKNPTAFYLCASSPFGWTNEKLFFGSGTQLSVL.

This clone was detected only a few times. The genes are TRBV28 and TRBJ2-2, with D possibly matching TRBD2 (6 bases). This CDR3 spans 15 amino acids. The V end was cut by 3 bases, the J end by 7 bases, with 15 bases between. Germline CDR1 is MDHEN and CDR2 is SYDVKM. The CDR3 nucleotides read TGTGCCAGCAGTTTGGGGACTCGGGAGATCGGGGAGCTGTTTTTT. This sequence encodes CASSLGTREIGELFF.

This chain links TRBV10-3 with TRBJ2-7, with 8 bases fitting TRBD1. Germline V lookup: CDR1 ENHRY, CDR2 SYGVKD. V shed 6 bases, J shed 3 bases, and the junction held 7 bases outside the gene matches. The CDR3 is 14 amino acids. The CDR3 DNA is TGTGCCATCAGGGAGACAGGGGCCGGCTACGAGCAGTACTTC. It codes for CAIRETGAGYEQYF.

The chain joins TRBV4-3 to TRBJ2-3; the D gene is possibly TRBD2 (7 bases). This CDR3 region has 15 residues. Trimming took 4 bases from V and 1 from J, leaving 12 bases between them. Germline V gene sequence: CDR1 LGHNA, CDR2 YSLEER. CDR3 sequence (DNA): TGCGCCAGCAGCCGTGAGGGGGGGCGCACAGATACGCAGTATTTT. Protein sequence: CASSREGGRTDTQYF.

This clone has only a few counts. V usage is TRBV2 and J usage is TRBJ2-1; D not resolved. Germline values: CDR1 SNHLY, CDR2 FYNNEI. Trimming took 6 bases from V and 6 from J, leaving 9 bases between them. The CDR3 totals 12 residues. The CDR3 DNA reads TGTGCCAGCAGCGTAAACAGCAATGAGCAGTTCTTC. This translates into CASSVNSNEQFF.

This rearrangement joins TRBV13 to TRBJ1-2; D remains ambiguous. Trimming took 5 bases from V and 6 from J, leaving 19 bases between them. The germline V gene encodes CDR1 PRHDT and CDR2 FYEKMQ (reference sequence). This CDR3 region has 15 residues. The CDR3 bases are TGTGCCAGCAGCCACCTTAAGTCTGGGAGGAATGGCTACACCTTC. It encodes CASSHLKSGRNGYTF.

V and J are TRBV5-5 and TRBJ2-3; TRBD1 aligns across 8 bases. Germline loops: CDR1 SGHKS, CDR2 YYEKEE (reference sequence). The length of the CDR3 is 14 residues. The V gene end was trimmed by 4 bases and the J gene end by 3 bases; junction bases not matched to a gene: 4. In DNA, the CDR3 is TGTGCCAGCAGCACCAGGACAGGGACAGATACGCAGTATTTT. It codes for CASSTRTGTDTQYF. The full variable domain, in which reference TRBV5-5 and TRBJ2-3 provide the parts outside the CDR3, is DAGVTQSPTHLIKTRGQQVTLRCSPISGHKSVSWYQQVLGQGPQFIFQYYEKEERGRGNFPDRFSARQFPNYSSELNVNALLLGDSALYLCASSTRTGTDTQYFGPGTRLTVL.

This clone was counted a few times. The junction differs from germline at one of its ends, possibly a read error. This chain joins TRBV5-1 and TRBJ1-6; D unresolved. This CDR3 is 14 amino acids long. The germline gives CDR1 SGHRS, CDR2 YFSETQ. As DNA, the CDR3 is TGTGCCAGCAGCTTGGGCTTGATTGGTTCACCCCTCCACTTT. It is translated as CASSLGLIGSPLHF.

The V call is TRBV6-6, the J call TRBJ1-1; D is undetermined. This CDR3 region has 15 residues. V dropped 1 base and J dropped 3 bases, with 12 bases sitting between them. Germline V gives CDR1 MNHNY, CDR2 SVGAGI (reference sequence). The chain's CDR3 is CASSYWKSVDTEAFF. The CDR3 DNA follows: TGTGCCAGCAGTTACTGGAAGTCGGTGGACACTGAAGCTTTCTTT.

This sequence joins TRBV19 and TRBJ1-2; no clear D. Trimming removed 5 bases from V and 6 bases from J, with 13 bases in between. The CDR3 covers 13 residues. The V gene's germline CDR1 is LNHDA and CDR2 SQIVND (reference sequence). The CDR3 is CASSSQTRDGYTF. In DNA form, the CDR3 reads TGTGCCAGTAGTTCCCAAACTCGAGATGGCTACACCTTC.